The entry below gives a single T cell receptor beta chain sequence along with its context. Its specificity is unknown. 60 Vbeta and 13 Jbeta primers were used in PCR. Sequenced by immunoSEQ multiplex PCR; TCRdb stores in-frame clones only, minus some. This sample yields about 120,000 clones, of which 70% to 80% are seen a single time; 4.2% belongs to the top ten. The data belong to a study of cytomegalovirus exposure and HLA in healthy donors. Study conclusions and caveats: What TCR beta sequences reportedly achieved was accurate prediction of HLA-A and HLA-B alleles in most subjects. Analyzed later, association rates of TCRs varied across HLA loci, with DRB1 most and HLA-C fewest. With further analysis later on, most CMV-associated TCR beta chains appeared HLA-restricted.

Sample: PBMCs. The sequence was collected from a woman between 40 and 55 years old in good health and CMV-seropositive.

The CDR3 region is CSVGQGLGEQYF. DNA of the CDR3: TGCAGCGTTGGACAGGGTTTAGGCGAGCAGTACTTC. The chain is built from TRBV29-1 and TRBJ2-7; 7 bases line up with TRBD1. The J segment lost 6 bases and the V segment lost 4 bases, leaving 6 bases of the junction unmatched. This CDR3 is 12 amino acids long. The V gene's germline CDR1 is SQVTM and CDR2 ANQGSEA.